The clone carrying this T cell receptor (beta chain) was found many times. These data come from a study of patients and donors after allogeneic stem cell transplantation. The CDR3 has 13 residues. Trimming stripped 4 bases from V and 1 base from J, with 9 bases between. Looked up from germline, CDR1 is SGHDT and CDR2 is YYEEEE. One entry per CDR3 protein, called by TCRdb with MiXCR from the RT-PCR reads. The table includes 800,000 to 1,000,000 distinct CDR3 sequences, 15% to 20% detected once. The source of this sequence is a human donor who was either an allogeneic HSCT recipient or a stem cell or donor lymphocyte infusion donor (not recorded which). It is not recorded whose cells these are; they may come from a transplant donor. Sequences were obtained from blood, either unsorted or a sorted T cell fraction (not recorded which). V usage is TRBV5-6 and J usage is TRBJ2-7, with a tentative D call TRBD1 (6 bases). For the CDR3, the DNA is TGTGCCAGCAGCCGAGGACAGTCCTACGAGCAGTACTTC. As protein: CASSRGQSYEQYF.